These 28 T cell receptor beta chains originate from one sample sequenced in a study of cytomegalovirus exposure and HLA in healthy donors. Researchers ran the PCR with 60 Vbeta and 13 Jbeta primers. TCRdb's table, derived via immunoSEQ multiplex PCR, lists solely in-frame clones and lacks some. The data show about 67,000 clones, and the top ten clones hold 1.5% to 2%. The material sequenced was PBMCs. These receptors were obtained from a woman between 25 and 40 years old in good health and CMV-seronegative.

The V call is TRBV28, the J call TRBJ2-3; a weak D match, TRBD1 (6 bases). Deletions cut 5 bases from V and 4 bases from J, with 13 bases between. Per germline, CDR1 MDHEN and CDR2 SYDVKM. The CDR3 runs to 14 residues. The CDR3 nucleotides are TGTGCCAGCAGTCCAGGGGACCGGCCAGATACGCAGTATTTT. Protein sequence: CASSPGDRPDTQYF. Looking up the rest from reference TRBV28 and TRBJ2-3 gives the full variable domain: DVKVTQSSRYLVKRTGEKVFLECVQDMDHENMFWYRQDPGLGLRLIYFSYDVKMKEKGDIPEGYSVSREKKERFSLILESASTNQTSMYLCASSPGDRPDTQYFGPGTRLTVL.

The chain couples TRBV28 to TRBJ1-5; a weak D match, TRBD1 (6 bases). There are 15 residues in the CDR3. The V gene lost 5 bases and the J gene lost 0 bases, with 11 bases spanning the gap. Germline CDR1 is MDHEN and CDR2 is SYDVKM. The CDR3 sequence: CASSPTGYSNQPQHF. The CDR3 DNA reads TGTGCCAGCAGTCCGACAGGCTATAGCAATCAGCCCCAGCATTTT.

This chain links TRBV9 with TRBJ1-6, with 8 nucleotides matching TRBD1. This CDR3 has 13 residues. Trimming cost V 2 bases and J 10 bases; bases outside gene matches: 2. CDR1 SGDLS and CDR2 YYNGEE come from the germline V gene. CDR3 nucleotides: TGTGCCAGCAGCGTGGCAGGGGGCTCACCCCTCCACTTT. It specifies CASSVAGGSPLHF.

The genes are TRBV5-1 and TRBJ2-2; TRBD2 agrees at 8 bases. Germline CDR1 reads SGHRS; CDR2 reads YFSETQ. The V segment lost 3 bases and the J segment 8 bases; nucleotides outside the gene matches: 6. This CDR3 is built from 14 residues. DNA of the CDR3: TGCGCCAGCAGCTCGGGACTAGTTGGTGGGGAGCTGTTTTTT. Translating gives CASSSGLVGGELFF.

The CDR3 is CASSTTSGYYEQYF. Here the CDR3 DNA reads TGTGCCAGCAGTACGACTAGCGGGTACTACGAGCAGTACTTC. This chain links TRBV28 with TRBJ2-5; TRBD2 matches at 10 bases. The J call may be wrong; the DNA end is better matched by TRBJ2-7. The CDR3 has 14 amino acids. Germline CDR1 is MDHEN and CDR2 is SYDVKM.

The V gene is TRBV5-1, the J gene TRBJ2-7; a weak D match, TRBD1 (6 bases). CDR1 and CDR2 (germline): SGHRS, YFSETQ. V was shortened by 5 bases and J by 3 bases, with 9 bases between the two germline ends. The CDR3 extends over 12 amino acids. The CDR3 loop reads CASSPQGYEQYF. The CDR3 coding sequence is TGCGCCAGCAGTCCACAGGGCTACGAGCAGTACTTC.

The rearrangement joins TRBV5-1 to TRBJ2-3; TRBD2 matches at 7 bases. This CDR3 region has 13 residues. The germline V gene has CDR1 SGHRS and CDR2 YFSETQ. The trim removed 4 bases at V and 6 bases at J, leaving 5 bases unmatched. Here the CDR3 reads CASSGAGADTQYF. In DNA form, the CDR3 reads TGCGCCAGCAGCGGGGCGGGAGCCGATACGCAGTATTTT. Drawing the rest from reference TRBV5-1 and TRBJ2-3, the complete variable domain is KAGVTQTPRYLIKTRGQQVTLSCSPISGHRSVSWYQQTPGQGLQFLFEYFSETQRNKGNFPGRFSGRQFSNSRSEMNVSTLELGDSALYLCASSGAGADTQYFGPGTRLTVL.

V gene TRBV6-1 combines with J gene TRBJ2-1; 15 bases are shared with TRBD2. J was trimmed by 3 bases and V by 4 bases; bases with no gene match: 7. CDR1 and CDR2 (germline): MNHNS, SASEGT. This CDR3 region has 18 residues. In DNA form, the CDR3 reads TGTGCCAGCAGTGGGGGACTAGCGGGGGGTCCCCTCTACAATGAGCAGTTCTTC. Its protein is CASSGGLAGGPLYNEQFF.

The chain couples TRBV4-3 to TRBJ1-3; D is unresolved. V was pared by 0 bases and J by 4 bases, with 10 bases between. The length of the CDR3 is 15 residues. CDR1 and CDR2 from the germline V gene are LGHNA and YSLEER. In DNA, the CDR3 is TGCGCCAGCAGCCAAGAACTAGGGATGGGAAACACCATATATTTT. This codes for CASSQELGMGNTIYF.

This chain connects TRBV7-2 to TRBJ1-5; D remains unclear. The germline V and J ends were trimmed by 2 bases and 4 bases, with 12 bases remaining between them. The germline V gene has CDR1 SGHTA and CDR2 FQGNSA. This CDR3 has 15 amino acids. This CDR3 is CASSLFGVYNQPQHF. In DNA form, the CDR3 reads TGTGCCAGCAGCTTATTCGGGGTTTATAATCAGCCCCAGCATTTT.

The rearrangement uses TRBV7-9 and TRBJ1-1; D is possibly TRBD1 (6 bases). The CDR3 extends over 15 amino acids. The germline V gene has CDR1 SEHNR and CDR2 FQNEAQ (reference sequence). V lost 1 base, J lost 4 bases, and 13 bases lay in between. CDR3 region: CASSLGTALFTEAFF. CDR3 coding DNA: TGTGCCAGCAGCTTAGGGACAGCGTTGTTCACTGAAGCTTTCTTT.

A note on this clone: An end of the junction differs from the germline gene, which may be a read error. V usage is TRBV29-1 and J usage is TRBJ2-1, with D perhaps TRBD1 (6 bases). There are 17 residues in the CDR3. From germline, CDR1 is SQVTM and CDR2 ANQGSEA. CDR3 DNA: TGCAGCGTTGAATCGTCAGGGGTGCAGCGCTCCGACAATGAGCAGTTCTTC. It codes for CSVESSGVQRSDNEQFF.

The genes are TRBV18 and TRBJ2-1; TRBD1 matches at 7 bases. The J segment lost 7 bases and the V segment lost 8 bases, leaving 8 bases of the junction unmatched. The germline CDR1 and CDR2 sequences are KGHSH and LQKENI. This CDR3 region has 13 residues. Here the CDR3 reads CASVDRVKNEQFF. CDR3 DNA: TGTGCCAGCGTAGACAGGGTAAAGAATGAGCAGTTCTTC.

This chain uses TRBV18 with TRBJ2-2; D not certain. This CDR3 comprises 15 residues. Germline values: CDR1 KGHSH, CDR2 LQKENI. The V end was cut by 1 base, the J end by 5 bases, with 11 bases between. The CDR3: CASSPLEFRTGELFF. The CDR3 DNA reads as TGTGCCAGCTCACCACTTGAGTTTAGAACCGGGGAGCTGTTTTTT.

The gene calls are TRBV28 and TRBJ1-2; the D is unclear. Germline V gene data show CDR1 as MDHEN and CDR2 as SYDVKM. The CDR3 covers 14 residues. The V end lost 3 bases, the J end lost 2 bases, and 10 bases lay between the germline ends. CDR3 region: CASSFPQANYGYTF. The DNA for the CDR3 is TGTGCCAGCAGTTTTCCTCAGGCCAACTATGGCTACACCTTC.

This rearrangement joins TRBV4-1 to TRBJ2-1; perhaps TRBD2 as D (6 bases). CDR1 is MGHRA and CDR2 is YSYEKL in the germline V gene. CDR3 length: 16 residues. Deletions cut 4 bases from V and 0 bases from J, with 13 bases between. The CDR3 sequence: CASSPIAVSSYNEQFF. Here the CDR3 DNA reads TGCGCCAGCAGCCCGATAGCGGTAAGCTCCTACAATGAGCAGTTCTTC.

The chain has TRBV7-6 and TRBJ1-1; 7 nucleotides align to TRBD1. The CDR3 is 15 residues long. In germline, CDR1 is SGHVS, CDR2 FNYEAQ. Trimming took 2 bases from V and 2 from J; bases not matched to a gene: 5. CDR3 coding DNA: TGTGCCAGCAGCTTAACCGGACAGGCAAACACTGAAGCTTTCTTT. Encoded protein: CASSLTGQANTEAFF.

CDR3 DNA: TGTGCCAGCAGTCGACAGGGAACCATGAACACTGAAGCTTTCTTT. This gives the protein CASSRQGTMNTEAFF. The J gene is TRBJ1-1, the V gene TRBV6-5, with TRBD1 matching 7 bases. Trimming removed 5 bases from V and 0 bases from J; junction bases left unmatched: 6. The germline V gene has CDR1 MNHEY and CDR2 SVGAGI. This CDR3 contains 15 residues.

V gene TRBV14 combines with J gene TRBJ1-2; D gene uncertain. Germline assignment: CDR1 SGHDN and CDR2 FVKESK. V was clipped by 0 bases and J by 6 bases, with 11 bases between them. The CDR3 length is 14 residues. The CDR3 is CASSQDERVDGYTF. For the CDR3, the DNA is TGTGCCAGCAGCCAAGATGAGAGGGTGGATGGCTACACCTTC.

The V call is TRBV14, the J call TRBJ1-5; D gene uncertain. Germline CDR1 reads SGHDN; CDR2 reads FVKESK. The CDR3 contains 13 residues. The V and J ends lost 0 bases and 6 bases respectively, with 6 bases between them. CDR3 DNA: TGTGCCAGCAGCCAAGACTATTCTCAGCCCCAGCATTTT. Encoded protein: CASSQDYSQPQHF.

V is TRBV6-1 and J is TRBJ2-7; the D gene is possibly TRBD1 (6 bases). Germline CDR1 reads MNHNS; CDR2 reads SASEGT. Trimming took off 6 bases at V and 3 bases at J, with 18 bases between the two ends. CDR3 length: 15 amino acids. CDR3 in DNA: TGTGCCAGCAGGGATTCGCCACAGGGTCGCTACGAGCAGTACTTC. This encodes CASRDSPQGRYEQYF.

The chain combines TRBV27 with TRBJ2-7; D is perhaps TRBD2 (6 bases). This CDR3 region has 14 residues. V was trimmed by 9 bases and J by 0 bases, leaving 15 bases between them. In germline, CDR1 is MNHEY, CDR2 SMNVEV (reference sequence). The CDR3 DNA follows: TGTGCCAGTCGGGACCGGGACTTCTCCTACGAGCAGTACTTC. It yields the protein CASRDRDFSYEQYF.

This sequence joins TRBV1 and TRBJ2-1; the table's D gene call, TRBD2, was not cross checked with the DNA. TRBV1 is shown as a pseudogene. CDR3 length: 18 amino acids. The chain's CDR3 is CTSSQGIMGGSLYNEQFF. In DNA, the CDR3 is TGCACCAGCAGCCAAGGTATAATGGGCGGGAGTCTTTACAATGAGCAGTTCTTC.

The V call is TRBV27, the J call TRBJ1-1; 9 bases map to TRBD1. V lost 4 bases and J lost 4; bases outside the gene matches: 7. This CDR3 has 15 amino acids. Germline V lookup: CDR1 MNHEY, CDR2 SMNVEV (reference sequence). The CDR3 sequence: CASSSLQGAVTEAFF. CDR3 sequence (DNA): TGTGCCAGCAGTTCCCTACAGGGGGCTGTCACTGAAGCTTTCTTT.

The rearrangement uses TRBV6-6 and TRBJ2-1; TRBD2 matches at 9 bases. Losses at the gene ends were 3 bases for V and 3 bases for J; bases not matched to a gene: 3. The CDR3 is 15 residues long. Germline assignment: CDR1 MNHNY and CDR2 SVGAGI (reference sequence). For the CDR3, the DNA is TGTGCCAGCAGTTATTCTAGCGGGGACTACAATGAGCAGTTCTTC. Protein sequence: CASSYSSGDYNEQFF.

The chain links TRBV19 to TRBJ1-4, with no clear D. The germline gives CDR1 LNHDA, CDR2 SQIVND (reference sequence). The CDR3 is 16 amino acids. V lost 10 bases and J 7 bases, leaving 25 bases between the germline ends. The CDR3 nucleotides read TGTGCCACCTCACCCGCTGGTAGCACGGCGGGTGAAAAACTGTTTTTT. Translation: CATSPAGSTAGEKLFF.

The V gene is TRBV18, the J gene TRBJ2-7; unclear D gene. V was clipped by 3 bases and J by 2 bases, with 11 bases between them. CDR1 and CDR2 from the germline V gene are KGHSH and LQKENI. The CDR3 runs 14 residues. The CDR3 DNA reads TGTGCCAGCTCACCCCCCGCCAGGCCCTACGAGCAGTACTTC. It encodes CASSPPARPYEQYF.

The gene calls are TRBV18 and TRBJ2-7; 15 bases line up with TRBD2. J was trimmed by 4 bases and V by 6 bases; bases with no gene match: 10. The germline V gene encodes CDR1 KGHSH and CDR2 LQKENI. This CDR3 has 17 amino acids. In DNA, the CDR3 is TGTGCCAGCTCTATAGCGGGGACTAGCGGGAGGAGGTACGAGCAGTACTTC. Translated, it gives CASSIAGTSGRRYEQYF.